The sequence of this T cell receptor beta chain was determined in a study of human T cells and chemical hapten exposure. Study as a whole: Epicutaneous patch tests delivered 0.01% DPC to the upper back, with evaluation at 6 days.

TCRdb re-called the RACE reads through MiXCR, storing one row per CDR3 protein. Here the sample spans roughly 100,000 distinct CDR3 sequences, about 12% being singletons. The time point: pre-sensitization, week 0. Treatment: therapeutic diphenylcyclopropenone sensitization with weekly scalp DPC. Each patch-test visit's blood sample preceded patch application. Blood, whole and unfractionated, served as the source for total RNA extraction. The table lists this clonotype with a few counts. Antigen: not known. Study-wide points: Each of the donors had alopecia, so their immune responses may not resemble those of healthy people.

The CDR3 extends over 14 amino acids. V lost 7 bases to trimming and J lost 4 bases; unmatched junction nucleotides: 5. CDR1 SNHLY and CDR2 FYNNEI come from the germline V gene. V and J are TRBV2 and TRBJ2-1; TRBD1 agrees at 9 bases. Sample: whole blood, taken in connection with sensitization to the hapten diphenylcyclopropenone (DPC). This sequence was found in a woman aged 45-65 years with alopecia areata. Some clones in this sample may be carry-over from other donors' samples. For the CDR3, the DNA is TGTGCCAGCACCTCCGGGACAGGGTACAATGAGCAGTTCTTC. Encoded protein: CASTSGTGYNEQFF.